This T cell receptor beta chain was documented in a study of memory CD4+ T cells and cytomegalovirus serostatus. Study in general: Of the healthy Belgian adults, 8 to 10 were CMV seropositive and 24 seronegative.

The ends lost 2 bases at V and 2 bases at J; junction bases unmatched: 2. The germline V gene has CDR1 SGHTA and CDR2 FQGTGA. The CDR3 consists of 14 residues. TCRdb keeps only in-frame clones here, not all; method: immunoSEQ multiplex PCR. Of around 84,000 clones in the sample, 65% to 85% were seen once. The sort gate was single viable CD3+CD4+CD8-CD45RO+ cells for memory CD4+ T cells. This TCR derives from an adult in good health and CMV-seronegative. V gene TRBV7-3 combines with J gene TRBJ1-1; 7 bases are shared with TRBD1. Sequencing was carried out using memory CD4+ T cells from blood. The CDR3 nucleotides read TGTGCCAGCAGCTTACAGGGGGGAAACACTGAAGCTTTCTTT. Protein sequence: CASSLQGGNTEAFF.